These 21 T cell receptor beta chains share one sample of origin, sequenced in a study of cytomegalovirus exposure and HLA in healthy donors. The PCR used 60 Vbeta and 13 Jbeta primers. Sequencing was performed with immunoSEQ multiplex PCR; in TCRdb, only in-frame clones are kept and a portion is missing. The data contain just over 150,000 clones, over 65% of them singletons. Specimen: PBMCs. Every receptor here comes from a middle-aged woman in good health and CMV-seronegative.

The DNA of the CDR3 is TGTGCCAGCAGCTCCAAGACTAGCGGGGGGGCCAGAGATACGCAGTATTTT. Translation: CASSSKTSGGARDTQYF. The V and J genes are TRBV5-4 and TRBJ2-3, with 14 bases lining up with TRBD2. The CDR3 is 17 residues long. With 3 bases clipped from V and 5 bases from J, the junction kept 8 bases outside the gene matches. CDR1 and CDR2 from the germline V gene are SGHNT and YYREEE (reference sequence).

CDR3 sequence reads: CASSFKGNEKLFF. The CDR3 DNA reads TGTGCCAGCAGTTTTAAGGGGAATGAAAAACTGTTTTTT. The chain joins TRBV28 to TRBJ1-4; tentatively, D is TRBD1 (5 bases). This CDR3 is 13 amino acids long. Trimming left V 3 bases short and J 5 bases short, with 7 bases between. CDR1 MDHEN and CDR2 SYDVKM come from the germline V gene.

This chain joins TRBV19 and TRBJ2-5; 11 bases are a match to TRBD1. The V gene end was trimmed by 1 base and the J gene end by 3 bases; junction bases not matched to a gene: 4. CDR1 is LNHDA, CDR2 SQIVND, per germline (reference sequence). The CDR3 is 16 residues long. CDR3 DNA: TGTGCCAGTAGTATAGTGGGGGACAGGGGGAAAGAGACCCAGTACTTC. It is translated as CASSIVGDRGKETQYF.

The chain links TRBV6-5 to TRBJ1-5; the match to TRBD1 covers 12 bases. Germline V gives CDR1 MNHEY, CDR2 SVGAGI. Trimming cost V 6 bases and J 7 bases; bases outside gene matches: 7. The CDR3 contains 15 residues. The CDR3 loop is CASSAGQGARQPQHF. As DNA, the CDR3 is TGTGCCAGCAGCGCGGGACAGGGGGCAAGACAGCCCCAGCATTTT.

The V gene is TRBV4-1, the J gene TRBJ1-5, with a possible D match to TRBD1 (5 bases). The V gene's germline CDR1 is MGHRA and CDR2 YSYEKL. The V end was cut by 4 bases, the J end by 6 bases, with 16 bases between. This CDR3 has 15 amino acids. The CDR3 loop reads CASSLGEGSGQPQHF. CDR3 nucleotides: TGCGCCAGCAGCCTAGGGGAAGGGTCGGGTCAGCCCCAGCATTTT.

The chain is built from TRBV6-5 and TRBJ1-5; the D is unclear. The germline CDR1 and CDR2 sequences are MNHEY and SVGAGI. The V gene lost 2 bases and the J gene lost 1 base, with 6 bases spanning the gap. The CDR3 sequence is 14 residues long. CDR3 in DNA: TGTGCCAGCAGTTACGAGGCAAGCAATCAGCCCCAGCATTTT. Translating it yields CASSYEASNQPQHF.

The chain recombines TRBV15 with TRBJ1-5, with 8 nucleotides matching TRBD1. The germline V gene encodes CDR1 LNHNV and CDR2 YYDKDF (reference sequence). With 3 bases clipped from V and 7 bases from J, the junction kept 11 bases outside the gene matches. The CDR3 spans 16 residues. Here the CDR3 reads CATSRDRDRLGQPQHF. CDR3 DNA: TGTGCCACCAGCAGGGACCGGGACAGGCTAGGCCAGCCCCAGCATTTT.

This clone was observed a handful of times. This chain's CDR3 is CASSYQDQETQYF. The CDR3 DNA reads as TGCGCCAGCAGCTACCAGGACCAAGAGACCCAGTACTTC. V usage is TRBV5-1 and J usage is TRBJ2-5; no clear D. Germline V gene sequence: CDR1 SGHRS, CDR2 YFSETQ. V lost 3 bases to trimming and J lost 0 bases, with 6 bases between them. The CDR3 spans 13 residues.

The CDR3 DNA follows: TGTGCCAGCAGTCCGAGTGCATTTGCTGCAACTAATGAAAAACTGTTTTTT. Translated, it gives CASSPSAFAATNEKLFF. The chain joins TRBV28 to TRBJ1-4, with no clear D. This CDR3 is 17 amino acids long. Trimming removed 5 bases at V and 0 bases at J, with 16 bases between. The V gene's germline CDR1 is MDHEN and CDR2 SYDVKM.

The V call is TRBV27, the J call TRBJ1-3; 8 nucleotides match TRBD1. CDR1 is MNHEY and CDR2 is SMNVEV in the germline V gene (reference sequence). Losses at the gene ends were 5 bases for V and 3 bases for J; bases not matched to a gene: 6. This CDR3 region has 15 residues. This CDR3 is CASSQDRVIGNTIYF. The CDR3 DNA reads as TGTGCCAGCAGTCAGGACAGGGTTATTGGAAACACCATATATTTT.

This clone was seen a few times. The rearrangement links TRBV5-1 to TRBJ2-3, with TRBD2 identical over 7 bases. Trimming at V came to 7 bases and at J to 5 bases, leaving 10 bases not matched to a gene. Germline V gives CDR1 SGHRS, CDR2 YFSETQ. The CDR3 consists of 14 residues. The CDR3 reads CASCRGERGDTQYF. The CDR3 bases are TGCGCCAGCTGCCGGGGGGAAAGAGGAGATACGCAGTATTTT.

There are a few counts of this clone. The rearrangement links TRBV6-6 to TRBJ1-4; 8 bases agree with TRBD1. The CDR3 loop spans 15 amino acids. The junction had 12 bases not matched to a gene; V was cut back by 7 bases and J by 8 bases. Germline V lookup: CDR1 MNHNY, CDR2 SVGAGI (reference sequence). The CDR3 region has the DNA TGTGCCAGCACCGGTCCAGGGGGCGAGGCAGAAAAACTGTTTTTT. Translated: CASTGPGGEAEKLFF.

This chain connects TRBV28 to TRBJ2-7; D unclear. The CDR3 sequence is 15 residues long. V dropped 4 bases and J dropped 2 bases, with 15 bases sitting between them. Per the germline V gene, CDR1 is MDHEN and CDR2 is SYDVKM. This CDR3 reads CASSSPPTLAYEQYF. The CDR3 nucleotides read TGTGCCAGCAGTTCCCCGCCTACCTTAGCCTACGAGCAGTACTTC.

The rearrangement joins TRBV5-6 to TRBJ2-5, with TRBD2 matching over 7 bases. The CDR3 totals 15 residues. Germline CDR1 is SGHDT and CDR2 is YYEEEE. Trimming took 2 bases from V and 5 from J; bases not matched to a gene: 9. DNA for the CDR3: TGTGCCAGCAGCTTCTGGGGACTACTGCAGGAGACCCAGTACTTC. This sequence encodes CASSFWGLLQETQYF.

The V gene is TRBV28, the J gene TRBJ1-2; TRBD1 is a possible D gene (6 bases). Trimming stripped 3 bases from V and 5 bases from J, with 7 bases between. The germline V gene encodes CDR1 MDHEN and CDR2 SYDVKM. The CDR3 consists of 12 residues. CDR3 region: CASSFGQYGYTF. CDR3 bases: TGTGCCAGCAGTTTCGGACAGTATGGCTACACCTTC.

The rearrangement joins TRBV11-2 to TRBJ2-2; D might be TRBD1 (6 bases). V was pared by 6 bases and J by 5 bases, with 13 bases between. Germline V gene sequence: CDR1 SGHAT, CDR2 FQNNGV. CDR3 length: 14 amino acids. The chain's CDR3 is CASRPQGGTGELFF. The CDR3, as DNA: TGTGCCAGCAGGCCACAGGGTGGTACCGGGGAGCTGTTTTTT. Full variable domain (rest looked up from reference TRBV11-2 and TRBJ2-2): EAGVAQSPRYKIIEKRQSVAFWCNPISGHATLYWYQQILGQGPKLLIQFQNNGVVDDSQLPKDRFSAERLKGVDSTLKIQPAKLEDSAVYLCASRPQGGTGELFFGEGSRLTVL.

This chain links TRBV5-1 with TRBJ2-3, with 8 bases aligning to TRBD2. Trimming removed 4 bases from V and 2 bases from J; junction bases left unmatched: 12. The CDR3 covers 17 residues. Germline V CDR1 and CDR2: SGHRS, YFSETQ. The CDR3 loop reads CASSPMSAGALTDTQYF. The CDR3 bases are TGCGCCAGCAGCCCTATGTCAGCGGGGGCCCTCACAGATACGCAGTATTTT.

This clone was found once. V and J are TRBV28 and TRBJ2-1; maybe TRBD2 (6 bases). V gave up 4 bases and J gave up 8 bases, with 6 bases separating them. This CDR3 has 11 residues. Germline-derived CDR1 and CDR2 are MDHEN and SYDVKM. CDR3 sequence reads: CASSSGDEQFF. As DNA, the CDR3 is TGTGCCAGCAGTTCGGGGGATGAGCAGTTCTTC.

This rearrangement joins TRBV28 to TRBJ1-5, with D possibly matching TRBD1 (6 bases). The CDR3 has 15 amino acids. With 8 bases removed from V and 6 bases from J, the gap between germline ends came to 20 bases. Germline V gene data show CDR1 as MDHEN and CDR2 as SYDVKM. Written as DNA, the CDR3 is TGTGCCAGCCGTCTAGGGGGGGCGCACGGTCAGCCCCAGCATTTT. Protein product: CASRLGGAHGQPQHF.

This clone was observed a handful of times. This chain uses TRBV7-9 with TRBJ1-2; TRBD1 matches 9 bases. The germline gives CDR1 SEHNR, CDR2 FQNEAQ (reference sequence). CDR3 length: 14 amino acids. V lost 5 bases to trimming and J lost 7 bases; unmatched junction nucleotides: 8. The CDR3 loop reads CASSLLQGAIGYTF. Written as DNA, the CDR3 is TGTGCCAGCAGCCTGTTACAGGGGGCGATTGGCTACACCTTC.

The CDR3 region is CASRGQGRETQYF. The CDR3 coding sequence is TGTGCCAGCAGAGGACAGGGTCGGGAGACCCAGTACTTC. The chain links TRBV28 to TRBJ2-5, with TRBD1 matching over 8 bases. Trimming at V came to 6 bases and at J to 5 bases, leaving 5 bases not matched to a gene. From germline, CDR1 is MDHEN and CDR2 SYDVKM. The CDR3 extends over 13 amino acids.